The present entry profiles one T cell receptor (beta chain) with its context. This sample stems from a study of OX40 agonist ivuxolimab in advanced cancers. Profiled with immunoSEQ multiplex PCR; TCRdb holds only in-frame clones, not every one. Here the sample spans around 95,000 clones, approximately 90% being singletons. V was shortened by 8 bases and J by 4 bases, with 15 bases between the two germline ends. This CDR3 is 14 amino acids long. The germline CDR1 and CDR2 sequences are MNHEY and SVGAGI. The V call is TRBV6-5, the J call TRBJ1-5; D is unclear. Specimen: CD4+ or CD8+ T cells sorted from blood, collected in a trial of the OX40 agonist ivuxolimab. The source of this sequence is an adult with an advanced solid tumor such as melanoma, head and neck, liver or kidney cancer. Written as DNA, the CDR3 is TGTGCCAGCGGGGTCGGACGCGGGAATCAGCCCCAGCATTTT. It is translated as CASGVGRGNQPQHF.